Below, 9 T cell receptor beta chains from the same sample are listed, as sequenced in a study of blood T cell repertoires in COVID-19. The repertoire was sequenced with immunoSEQ multiplex PCR; TCRdb's copy has only in-frame clones and lacks some. This table has about 140,000 clones, 85% appearing once. The sequenced sample was peripheral blood. Receptors were obtained from a man aged 45-60 years with acute or convalescent COVID-19.

This chain uses TRBV24-1 with TRBJ1-1, with D unresolved. The CDR3 runs 12 residues. Germline CDR1 KGHDR, CDR2 SFDVKD. V dropped 4 bases and J dropped 6 bases, with 8 bases sitting between them. CDR3 sequence reads: CATSDRTSEAFF. As DNA, the CDR3 is TGTGCCACCAGTGACAGGACTTCTGAAGCTTTCTTT.

This chain uses TRBV25-1 with TRBJ1-6, with unresolved D. V gave up 3 bases and J gave up 5 bases, with 8 bases separating them. This CDR3 is 14 amino acids long. In germline, CDR1 is MGHDK, CDR2 SYGVNS. The CDR3 protein is CASSDLRDNSPLHF. The DNA of the CDR3 is TGTGCCAGCAGTGATCTGAGGGATAATTCACCCCTCCACTTT. Filled out from reference TRBV25-1 and TRBJ1-6, the complete variable domain reads EADIYQTPRYLVIGTGKKITLECSQTMGHDKMYWYQQDPGMELHLIHYSYGVNSTEKGDLSSESTVSRIRTEHFPLTLESARPSHTSQYLCASSDLRDNSPLHFGNGTRLTVT.

CDR3 coding DNA: TGTGCCAGCAGCCAACTTCATGGGCAGTCGGGGGGTCACAGATATACGCAGTATTTT. Encoded protein: CASSQLHGQSGGHRYTQYF. J is TRBJ2-3 and V is TRBV28, with 7 bases fitting TRBD2. CDR1 MDHEN and CDR2 SYDVKM come from the germline V gene. The junction had 25 bases not matched to a gene; V was cut back by 6 bases and J by 7 bases. The CDR3 runs to 19 residues.

The chain employs TRBV11-2 and TRBJ1-2, with D uncertain. Germline lookup yields CDR1 SGHAT and CDR2 FQNNGV. V dropped 3 bases and J dropped 3 bases, with 20 bases sitting between them. This CDR3 has 17 residues. The CDR3 DNA reads TGTGCCAGCAGCTTCCCCCCTGGGAGGCCCCTCTACTATGGCTACACCTTC. Translating gives CASSFPPGRPLYYGYTF.

This chain links TRBV19 with TRBJ2-7; the D gene is possibly TRBD1 (7 bases). Trimming took 6 bases from V and 2 from J, leaving 20 bases between them. This CDR3 region has 16 residues. Germline loops: CDR1 LNHDA, CDR2 SQIVND (reference sequence). The CDR3 DNA is TGTGCCAGTAGCCACGGGGGAAGGGGGCCAACCTACGAGCAGTACTTC. Translating it yields CASSHGGRGPTYEQYF.

The V and J genes are TRBV29-1 and TRBJ2-7, with TRBD1 identical over 8 bases. Germline V gene data show CDR1 as SQVTM and CDR2 as ANQGSEA. V lost 0 bases to trimming and J lost 3 bases; unmatched junction nucleotides: 1. This CDR3 comprises 13 residues. In DNA, the CDR3 is TGCAGCGTTGAAGAGACAGGGGTCTACGAGCAGTACTTC. It specifies CSVEETGVYEQYF.

The gene calls are TRBV4-2 and TRBJ2-2; D not certain. V lost 1 base to trimming and J lost 4 bases, with 7 bases between them. CDR1 and CDR2 (germline): LGHNA, YNFKEQ. The CDR3 is 14 amino acids. Written as DNA, the CDR3 is TGTGCCAGCAGCCAAGCGAGTCTCACCGGGGAGCTGTTTTTT. Protein: CASSQASLTGELFF.

V is TRBV5-1 and J is TRBJ1-4; 7 nucleotides align to TRBD1. From germline, CDR1 is SGHRS and CDR2 YFSETQ. Unmatched junction bases numbered 4, after V lost 5 bases and J lost 3 bases. The length of the CDR3 is 14 residues. As DNA, the CDR3 is TGCGCCAGCAGAGTCAGGGGGGCTAATGAAAAACTGTTTTTT. Translation: CASRVRGANEKLFF.

The V and J genes are TRBV7-3 and TRBJ1-2; unclear D gene. Trimming left V 5 bases short and J 7 bases short, with 14 bases between. The CDR3 consists of 13 residues. Germline V gene sequence: CDR1 SGHTA, CDR2 FQGTGA. The CDR3 loop reads CASSPNRGSGYTF. In DNA form, the CDR3 reads TGTGCCAGCAGCCCTAATAGAGGGAGTGGCTACACCTTC.